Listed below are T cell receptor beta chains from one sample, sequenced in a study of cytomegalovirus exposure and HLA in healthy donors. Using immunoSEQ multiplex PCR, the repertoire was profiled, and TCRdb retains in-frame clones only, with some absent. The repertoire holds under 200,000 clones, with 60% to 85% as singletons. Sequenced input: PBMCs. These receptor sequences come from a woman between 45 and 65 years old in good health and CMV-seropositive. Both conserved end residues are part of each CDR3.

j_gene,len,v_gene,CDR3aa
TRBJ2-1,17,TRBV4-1,CASSQRTGGPARHEQFF
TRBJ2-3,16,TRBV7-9,CASSPKTGVYTDTQYF
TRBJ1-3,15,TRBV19,CASSYDGGSGNTIYF
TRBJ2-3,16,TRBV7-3,CASSLSSYQLGDTQYF
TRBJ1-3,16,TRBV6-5,CASSYSDRSSGNTIYF
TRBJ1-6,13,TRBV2,CASIKERDSPLHF
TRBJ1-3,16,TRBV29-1,CSVESWEGKSGNTIYF
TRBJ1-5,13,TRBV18,CASSGERNQPQHF
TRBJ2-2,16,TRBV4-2,CASVARGGKATGELFF
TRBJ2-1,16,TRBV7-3,CASSLMYGTAYNEQFF
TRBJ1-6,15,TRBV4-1,CASSQSEVSGSPLHF
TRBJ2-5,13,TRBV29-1,CSVPLAGIETQYF
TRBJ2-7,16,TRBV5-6,CASSLLGLAGFYEQYF
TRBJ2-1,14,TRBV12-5,CASGLDPRGDEQFF
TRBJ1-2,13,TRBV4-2,CASSQDRVHGYTF
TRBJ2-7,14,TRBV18,CASSPGTGGDEQYF
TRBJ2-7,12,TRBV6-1,CASQRGFYEQYF
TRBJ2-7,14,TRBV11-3,CASSRTGVPYEQYF
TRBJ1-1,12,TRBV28,CASSHDSTEAFF
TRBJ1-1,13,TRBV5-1,CASSLGGRTEAFF
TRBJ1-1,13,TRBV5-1,CASSLPGGTEAFF
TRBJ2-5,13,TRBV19,CASSGTSRETQYF
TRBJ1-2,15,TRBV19,CASSILLEEAHGYTF
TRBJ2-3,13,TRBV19,CASSDRGTDTQYF
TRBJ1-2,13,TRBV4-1,CASSPRQGDGYTF
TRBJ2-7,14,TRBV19,CASSLAGGPTEQYF
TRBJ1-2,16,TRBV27,CASSFSAPGGIYGYTF
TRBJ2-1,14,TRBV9,CASSVVPGGGEQFF
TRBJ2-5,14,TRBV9,CASSVGHSKETQYF
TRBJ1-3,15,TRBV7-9,CASSSSGGSGNTIYF
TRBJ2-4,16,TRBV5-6,CASSSWTELAKNIQYF
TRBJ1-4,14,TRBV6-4,CASSARRVYEKLFF
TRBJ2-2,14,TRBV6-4,CASRGQGDTGELFF
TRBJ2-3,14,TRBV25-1,CASSRGGAGDTQYF
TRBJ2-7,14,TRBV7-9,CASSLTGASYEQYF
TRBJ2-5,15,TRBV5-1,CASSLDAGGRETQYF
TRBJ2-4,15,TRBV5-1,CASSPAEGGYDIQYF
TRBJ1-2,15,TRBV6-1,CASIPSGQGNYGYTF
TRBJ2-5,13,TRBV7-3,CASSRIAQETQYF
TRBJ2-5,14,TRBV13,CASSPGTLQETQYF
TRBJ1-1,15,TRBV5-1,CASSYTGGVRAEAFF
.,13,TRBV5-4,CASSAGTRNEQYF
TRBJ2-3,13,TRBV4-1,CASSQREVFGQYF
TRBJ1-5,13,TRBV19,CASSNQRYQPQHF
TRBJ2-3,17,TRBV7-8,CASSSRGASRYTDTQYF
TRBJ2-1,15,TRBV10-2,CASSAPGTGRNEQFF
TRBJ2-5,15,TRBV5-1,CASSRSGDYQETQYF
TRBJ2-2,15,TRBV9,CASSNKVEVTGELFF
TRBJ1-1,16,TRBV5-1,CASSLARGSMNTEAFF
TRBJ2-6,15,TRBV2,CASSTDRAGANVLTF
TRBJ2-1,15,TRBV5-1,CASSLGGGGYNEQFF
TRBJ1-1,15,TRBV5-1,CASSLETGEYTEAFF
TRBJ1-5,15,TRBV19,CASSIARAGNQPQHF
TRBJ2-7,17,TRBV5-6,CASSLEPVRTASYEQYF
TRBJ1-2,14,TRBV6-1,CASSEPQGSYGYTF